A selection of T cell receptor beta chains follows, all from one sample in a study of preoperative IRX-2 immunotherapy in early breast cancer. This table comes from immunoSEQ multiplex PCR, and its TCRdb copy is limited to in-frame clones, with some not included. This sample has roughly 40,000 clones; approximately 77% occur once, and the top ten carry approximately 1%. Sequenced material: tumor tissue, taken after IRX-2 immunotherapy. The source of these receptors is a human donor with breast cancer. The CDR3 runs from the conserved cysteine through the conserved F or W. D genes are given only for firm matches. Part of the rows lack a size; the others show once, few, many or a class for expanded clones.

abundance | j_gene | d_gene | v_gene | CDR3aa | CDR3nt
. | TRBJ2-7 | . | TRBV6-8 | CASSYGRDHSYEQYF | TGTGCCAGCAGTTACGGCCGGGACCACTCCTACGAGCAGTACTTC
. | TRBJ1-3 | . | TRBV6-7 | CASRTDGYSGNTIYF | TGTGCCAGCAGGACCGACGGATACTCTGGAAACACCATATATTTT
. | TRBJ1-3 | . | TRBV23-1 | CASSPSPRAGNTIYF | TGCGCCAGCAGCCCCTCCCCCAGGGCTGGAAACACCATATATTTT
. | TRBJ1-4 | . | TRBV30 | CAWNREKKLFF | TGTGCCTGGAACAGGGAAAAAAAACTGTTTTTT
. | TRBJ2-5 | TRBD1 | TRBV5-1 | CASSRQGIQLQETQYF | TGCGCCAGCAGCCGACAGGGGATACAACTCCAAGAGACCCAGTACTTC
. | TRBJ1-1 | . | TRBV7-1 | CASSLTKNTEAFF | TGTGCCAGCAGCTTAACGAAGAACACTGAAGCTTTCTTT
few | TRBJ1-1 | . | TRBV19 | CATIIRGEAFF | TGTGCCACTATTATCAGGGGTGAAGCTTTCTTT
. | TRBJ2-7 | . | TRBV19 | CASSPGSGLYEQYF | TGTGCCAGTAGTCCGGGGTCAGGACTTTACGAGCAGTACTTC
. | TRBJ2-2 | TRBD2 | TRBV23-1 | CASRHPGGLSGELFF | TGCGCCAGCAGACACCCTGGGGGACTATCCGGGGAGCTGTTTTTT
few | TRBJ2-2 | . | TRBV11-3 | CASSPTGPGGELFF | TGTGCCAGCAGCCCCACAGGTCCCGGGGGGGAGCTGTTTTTT
. | TRBJ2-1 | . | TRBV23-1 | CASNLNGGGKNEQFF | TGCGCCAGCAACCTTAACGGGGGTGGGAAGAATGAGCAGTTCTTC
. | TRBJ2-1 | . | TRBV12-5 | CASGSLGHSEQFF | TGTGCTAGTGGTTCCCTAGGACACAGTGAGCAGTTCTTC
once | TRBJ1-3 | TRBD1 | TRBV14 | CASSQRQGSGNTIYF | TGTGCCAGCAGCCAACGACAGGGGTCTGGAAACACCATATATTTT
. | TRBJ1-2 | TRBD1 | TRBV6-8 | CASSLQGQGYGYTF | TGTGCCAGCAGTCTACAGGGGCAAGGGTATGGCTACACCTTC
. | TRBJ2-7 | TRBD1 | TRBV19 | CASSPLGQGVTEQYF | TGTGCCAGTTCCCCCCTGGGACAGGGGGTGACCGAGCAGTACTTC
. | TRBJ1-6 | . | TRBV19 | CASSGGATNSPLHF | TGTGCCAGTAGTGGAGGGGCGACAAATTCACCCCTCCACTTT
. | TRBJ1-5 | TRBD1 | TRBV19 | CASSIPGTGVDQPQHF | TGTGCCAGTAGTATCCCCGGGACAGGGGTGGATCAGCCTCAGCATTTT